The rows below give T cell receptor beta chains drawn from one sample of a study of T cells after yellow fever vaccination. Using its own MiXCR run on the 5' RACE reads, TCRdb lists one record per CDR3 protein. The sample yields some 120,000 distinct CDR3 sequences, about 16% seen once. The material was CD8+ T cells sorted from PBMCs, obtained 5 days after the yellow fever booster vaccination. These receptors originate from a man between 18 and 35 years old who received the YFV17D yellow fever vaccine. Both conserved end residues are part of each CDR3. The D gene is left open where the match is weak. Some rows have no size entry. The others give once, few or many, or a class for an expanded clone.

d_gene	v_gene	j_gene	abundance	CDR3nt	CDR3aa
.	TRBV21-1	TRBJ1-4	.	TGTGCCAGCAGCCGAAGACAGGGGGGACCCTGGACTACTCTTAATGAAAAACTGTTTTTT	CASSRRQGGPWTTLNEKLFF
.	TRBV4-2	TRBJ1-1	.	TGTGCCAGCAGCCAAGATACGGGGGCGGGCACTGAAGCTTTCTTT	CASSQDTGAGTEAFF
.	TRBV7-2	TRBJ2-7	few	TGTGCCAGCAGCCCTCTTGCTCAGGGTATGACTTCCTACGAGCAGTACTTC	CASSPLAQGMTSYEQYF
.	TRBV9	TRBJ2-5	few	TGTGCCAGCACCCCAAGTAGGGGGGGGGGCCGGTCGGAGACCCAGTACTTC	CASTPSRGGGRSETQYF
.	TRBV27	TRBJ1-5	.	TGTGCCAGCACTTGGGGTATCAATCAGCCCCAGCATTTT	CASTWGINQPQHF
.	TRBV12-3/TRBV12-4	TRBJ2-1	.	TGTGCCAGCAGTTTTTGGTCTAGCAGTGAGCAGTTCTTC	CASSFWSSSEQFF
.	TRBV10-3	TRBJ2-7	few	TGTGCCATCAGTGAGTTAAATTTTGAGTGGGGAACCTACGAGCAGTACTTC	CAISELNFEWGTYEQYF
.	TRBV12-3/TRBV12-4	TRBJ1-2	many	TGTGCCAGCAGTTTAGCGCTAGGCAGGAGCTATGGCTACACCTTC	CASSLALGRSYGYTF
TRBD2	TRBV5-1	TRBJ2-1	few	TGCGCCAGCAGCCCCCGACTAGCGGGGGGTACCTACGGGAATGAGCAGTTCTTC	CASSPRLAGGTYGNEQFF
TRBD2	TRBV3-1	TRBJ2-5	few	TGTGCCAGCAGCCCCGGGGTAGCGGGGCCCGCCGGAGGAGAGACCCAGTACTTC	CASSPGVAGPAGGETQYF
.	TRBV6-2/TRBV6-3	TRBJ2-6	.	TGTGCCAGCATGATCTGGCGGCGGCGAAAAGGGGCCAACGTCCTGATTTTC	CASMIWRRRKGANVLIF
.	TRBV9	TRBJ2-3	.	TGTGCCAGCAGCGCCTCAGGTTCCTCGGGGGATACGCAGTATTTT	CASSASGSSGDTQYF
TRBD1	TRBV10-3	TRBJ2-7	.	TGTGCCATCAGTGACGACAGGGGATACGAGCAGTACTTC	CAISDDRGYEQYF
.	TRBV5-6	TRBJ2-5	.	TGTGCCAGCAGCTACGGGATCCAAGAGACCCAGTACTTC	CASSYGIQETQYF
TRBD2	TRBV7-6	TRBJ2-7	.	TGTGCCAGCAGCTTAGTTAGCGGGAGTGCCTACGAGCAGTACTTC	CASSLVSGSAYEQYF
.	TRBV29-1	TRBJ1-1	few	TGCAGCGTTGGGACGTTGCTGATGAACACTGAAGCTTTCTTT	CSVGTLLMNTEAFF
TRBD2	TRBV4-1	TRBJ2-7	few	TGCGCCAGCAGCCAAGATGGGGGGGACTACGAGCAGTACTTC	CASSQDGGDYEQYF
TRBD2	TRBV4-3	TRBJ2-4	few	TGCGCCAGCAGCCAAGATAGGCGGGGGGCCGGGTTCATTCAGTACTTC	CASSQDRRGAGFIQYF
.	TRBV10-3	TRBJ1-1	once	TGTGCCATCAGTGACCGGGGTAGCACTGAAGCTTTCTTT	CAISDRGSTEAFF
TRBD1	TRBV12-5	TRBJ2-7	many	TGTGCTAGTGGTGGGGGACAGGGGAGTCCCGAGCAGTACTTC	CASGGGQGSPEQYF
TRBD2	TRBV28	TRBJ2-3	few	TGTGCCAGCAGTTTCGAGCGGGGGCCAAGCCTGAGCACAGATACGCAGTATTTT	CASSFERGPSLSTDTQYF
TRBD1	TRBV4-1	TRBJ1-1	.	TGCGCCAGCAGCCACCTGGGACAGCTGAACACTGAAGCTTTCTTT	CASSHLGQLNTEAFF
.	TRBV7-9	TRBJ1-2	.	TGTGCCAGCAGCCGCAAAGGGTGGGAAGGCTACACCTTC	CASSRKGWEGYTF
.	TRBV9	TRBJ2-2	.	TGTGCCAGCTCCAGGGGGCTAGCGGGGCCCTACGGGGAGCTGTTTTTT	CASSRGLAGPYGELFF
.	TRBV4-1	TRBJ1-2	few	TGCGCCAGCAGCCAAGTTCGGGCAGTATTCAATGGCTACACCTTC	CASSQVRAVFNGYTF
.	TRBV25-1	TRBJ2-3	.	TGTGCCAGCCGGGGAGGAAGAGATACGCAGTATTTT	CASRGGRDTQYF
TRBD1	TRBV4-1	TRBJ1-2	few	TGCGCCAGCAGCCAAGATGGGACAGGGACTCGTGAAGGCTACACCTTC	CASSQDGTGTREGYTF
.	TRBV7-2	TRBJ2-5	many	TGTGCCAGCAGCTTCCCCTCGGAGACCCAGTACTTC	CASSFPSETQYF
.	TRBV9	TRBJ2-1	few	TGTGCCAGCAGCCCCCCCAGCCTTAGGAATGAGCAGTTCTTC	CASSPPSLRNEQFF